This TCR beta chain was sequenced for a study of blood T cell repertoires in COVID-19. Study at large: Whether acute or convalescent, the COVID-19 samples came from the United States, Italy and Spain. Sources were T cells, B-cell-depleted T cells, or PBMCs; the material itself was cDNA or gDNA.

The CDR3 sequence is 15 residues long. V lost 6 bases, J lost 6 bases, and 14 bases stayed unmatched. The germline gives CDR1 SGHTA, CDR2 FQGNSA. In the authors' workflow: Reference gene primers were amplified, and this amplification served to estimate nucleated cell counts. The table came from immunoSEQ multiplex PCR; TCRdb's copy has only in-frame clones and leaves some out. That table is the source of V, J and clone size, and D and trimming were worked out from the DNA. The data show about 84,000 clones, approximately 80% seen once. Sequencing used peripheral blood. The receptor was derived from a woman of 80 years or more with acute or convalescent COVID-19. The chain carries TRBV7-2 and TRBJ2-7; TRBD1 matches 7 bases. The CDR3 DNA reads TGTGCCAGCAGTCGGGCCGGGACAGAAGGATCCGAGCAGTACTTC. Translated: CASSRAGTEGSEQYF.